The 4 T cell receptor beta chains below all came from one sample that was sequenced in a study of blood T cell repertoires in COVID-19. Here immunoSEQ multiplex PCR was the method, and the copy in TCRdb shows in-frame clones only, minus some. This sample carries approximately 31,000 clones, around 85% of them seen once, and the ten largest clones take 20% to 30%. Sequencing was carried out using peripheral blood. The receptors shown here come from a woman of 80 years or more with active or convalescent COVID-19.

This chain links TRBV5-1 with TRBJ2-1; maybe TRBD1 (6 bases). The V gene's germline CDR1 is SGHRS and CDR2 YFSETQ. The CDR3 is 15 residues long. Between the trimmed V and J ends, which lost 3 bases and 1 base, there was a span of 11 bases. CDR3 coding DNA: TGCGCCAGCAGCTCACAGGGTTTTTCCTACAATGAGCAGTTCTTC. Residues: CASSSQGFSYNEQFF.

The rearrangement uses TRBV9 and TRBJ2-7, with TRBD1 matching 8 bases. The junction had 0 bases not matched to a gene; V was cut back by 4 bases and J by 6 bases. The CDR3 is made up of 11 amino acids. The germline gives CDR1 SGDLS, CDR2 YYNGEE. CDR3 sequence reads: CASSTGGEQYF. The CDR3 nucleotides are TGTGCCAGCAGCACAGGGGGCGAGCAGTACTTC.

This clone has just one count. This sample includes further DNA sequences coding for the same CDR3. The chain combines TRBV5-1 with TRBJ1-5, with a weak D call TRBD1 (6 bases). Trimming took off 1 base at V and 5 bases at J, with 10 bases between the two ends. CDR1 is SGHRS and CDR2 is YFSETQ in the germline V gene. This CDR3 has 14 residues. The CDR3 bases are TGCGCCAGCAGCTTGAGCCCAGGGGATCAGCCCCAGCATTTT. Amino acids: CASSLSPGDQPQHF. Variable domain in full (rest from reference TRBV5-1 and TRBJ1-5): KAGVTQTPRYLIKTRGQQVTLSCSPISGHRSVSWYQQTPGQGLQFLFEYFSETQRNKGNFPGRFSGRQFSNSRSEMNVSTLELGDSALYLCASSLSPGDQPQHFGDGTRLSIL.

The CDR3 DNA reads as TGTGCCAGCAGCTCGGGGACGAACACCGGGGAGCTGTTTTTT. Translation: CASSSGTNTGELFF. The chain has TRBV3-1 (or the pseudogene TRBV3-2) and TRBJ2-2; a weak D match, TRBD2 (5 bases). The CDR3 is made up of 14 amino acids. Germline-derived CDR1 and CDR2 are LGHDT and YNNKEL (reference sequence). Trimming left V 5 bases short and J 0 bases short, with 7 bases between.